Listed below are T cell receptor beta chains from one sample, sequenced in a study of blood T cell repertoires in COVID-19. TCRdb's table, derived via immunoSEQ multiplex PCR, lists solely in-frame clones and lacks some. The sample records hundreds of thousands of clones, about nine tenths being singletons. The sequenced sample consisted of PBMCs or T cells enriched from blood (not recorded which). These TCRs come from a man between 40 and 49 years old who had recovered from COVID-19. Each CDR3 is given with its conserved first and last residue. The D gene is left open where the match is weak. Clone size is not always given. Where it is, it says once, few, many or a class for expanded clones.

D | J | size | V | DNA | CDR3
. | TRBJ1-2 | . | TRBV30 | TGTGCCTGGAGTTTAACAGGACGAGGCTACACCTTC | CAWSLTGRGYTF
TRBD1 | TRBJ1-2 | once | TRBV7-2 | TGTGCCAGCAGCCCGACGACAGGGAACTATGGCTACACCTTC | CASSPTTGNYGYTF
. | TRBJ1-2 | few | TRBV4-1 | TGCGCCAGCAGCCAAGTGGTATCGGACTATGGCTACACCTTC | CASSQVVSDYGYTF
TRBD2 | TRBJ2-3 | . | TRBV29-1 | TGCAGCGTGACTAGCGGGGGGGCCTTAGATACGCAGTATTTT | CSVTSGGALDTQYF
TRBD2 | TRBJ2-1 | . | TRBV7-9 | TGTGCCAGCAGCAATGGACTAGCGGGGGACAATGAGCAGTTCTTC | CASSNGLAGDNEQFF
TRBD2 | TRBJ2-3 | . | TRBV9 | TGTGCCAGCAGCGTATTCGGGCGACTAGCGGGAATCACAGATACGCAGTATTTT | CASSVFGRLAGITDTQYF
. | TRBJ1-1 | once | TRBV19 | TGTGCCACCGAGGAGAACACTGAAGCTTTCTTT | CATEENTEAFF
TRBD1 | TRBJ1-2 | . | TRBV12-5 | TGTGCTAGTGGTTCGACAGGGAACTATGGCTACACCTTC | CASGSTGNYGYTF
. | TRBJ1-3 | . | TRBV10-3 | TGTGCCATCAGTGAGGGGGCCGACTCTGGAAACACCATATATTTT | CAISEGADSGNTIYF
. | TRBJ2-5 | . | TRBV6-5 | TGTGCCAGCAGTTACTCCGGTTCCCAAGAGACCCAGTACTTC | CASSYSGSQETQYF
. | TRBJ2-7 | . | TRBV9 | TGTGCCAGCAGCGTAACCGGACAGTCCTACGAGCAGTACTTC | CASSVTGQSYEQYF
TRBD1 | TRBJ2-3 | . | TRBV27 | TGTGCCAGCACGTCGGGACAGTACACAGATACGCAGTATTTT | CASTSGQYTDTQYF
TRBD1 | TRBJ1-5 | . | TRBV18 | TGTGCCAGCTCACCTGGGACAGCAAATAGCAATCAGCCCCAGCATTTT | CASSPGTANSNQPQHF
. | TRBJ2-3 | . | TRBV4-2 | TGTGCCAGCAGCAAAGACACTCCGGTGGATACGCAGTATTTT | CASSKDTPVDTQYF
. | TRBJ2-5 | once | TRBV5-1 | TGCGCCAGCAGCTTGGTTGTGACAGAAGAGACCCAGTACTTC | CASSLVVTEETQYF
TRBD2 | TRBJ2-7 | few | TRBV4-1 | TGCGCCAGCAGCCACCAAAGGGACTACCGCTACGAGCAGTACTTC | CASSHQRDYRYEQYF
. | TRBJ1-2 | once | TRBV3-1/TRBV3-2 | TGTGCCAGCATATGGGCAGGGAATAACTATGGCTACACCTTC | CASIWAGNNYGYTF
TRBD1 | TRBJ1-2 | . | TRBV6-2/TRBV6-3 | TGTGCCAGCAGTTACTGGGACAGCAGACGAAAGAGTGGCTACACCTTC | CASSYWDSRRKSGYTF
. | TRBJ2-7 | once | TRBV7-9 | TGTGCCAGCAGCTTTCTTGGGGAGCTCGAGCAGTACTTC | CASSFLGELEQYF
TRBD1 | TRBJ2-2 | . | TRBV6-5 | TGTGCCAGCAGGGACAGGGGGAGGGCCAGCGGGGAGCTGTTTTTT | CASRDRGRASGELFF
TRBD1 | TRBJ2-7 | . | TRBV6-2/TRBV6-3 | TGTGCCAGCAGTTACCCGGACAGGGGTGGAGAGCAGTACTTC | CASSYPDRGGEQYF
. | TRBJ2-1 | . | TRBV27 | TGTGCCAGCAGTTTCGTCGGAGGTGAGCAGTTCTTC | CASSFVGGEQFF
TRBD2 | TRBJ2-3 | . | TRBV4-2 | TGTGCCAGCAGCCGCATGGTAGGGGCTAGCGGAAGCACAGATACGCAGTATTTT | CASSRMVGASGSTDTQYF
TRBD1 | TRBJ2-7 | . | TRBV19 | TGTGCCAGTAAAGAGGGGGCAATTTCCTACGAGCAGTACTTC | CASKEGAISYEQYF
. | TRBJ1-2 | . | TRBV29-1 | TGCAGCGTTGAAACTGGTTATGGCTACACCTTC | CSVETGYGYTF
. | TRBJ1-1 | many | TRBV9 | TGTGCCAGCAGCAGGGGTCTACGGATGGCTGAAGCTTTCTTT | CASSRGLRMAEAFF
. | TRBJ1-6 | few | TRBV20-1 | TGCAGTGCTAGTGGGGAGGGCAGCTATAATTCACCCCTCCACTTT | CSASGEGSYNSPLHF
. | TRBJ1-4 | . | TRBV7-2 | TGTGCCAGCAGCTGGGGGATGGACAGCCTTGCAACTAATGAAAAACTGTTTTTT | CASSWGMDSLATNEKLFF
. | TRBJ2-3 | . | TRBV19 | TGTGCCAGTAGTATAGGAGGCAGGGTCACAGATACGCAGTATTTT | CASSIGGRVTDTQYF
TRBD1 | TRBJ2-3 | . | TRBV5-4 | TGTGCCAGCAGCCCTGACAGGGGTGCAGATACGCAGTATTTT | CASSPDRGADTQYF
. | TRBJ2-7 | . | TRBV28 | TGTGCCAGCAACGAGGGAGAAACTTTCCGCTACGAGCAGTACTTC | CASNEGETFRYEQYF
TRBD1 | TRBJ1-1 | . | TRBV29-1 | TGCAGCGTTTCCCAGGGGGACCACACTGAAGCTTTCTTT | CSVSQGDHTEAFF
. | TRBJ1-1 | . | TRBV15 | TGTGCCACCAGCTCAGGGTACACTGAAGCTTTCTTT | CATSSGYTEAFF
. | TRBJ1-2 | . | TRBV29-1 | TGCAGCGTTGAGGAAGACTCACCCGGGGGGTATGGCTACACCTTC | CSVEEDSPGGYGYTF
TRBD1 | TRBJ2-2 | . | TRBV6-5 | TGTGCCAGCATAGTGACAGGGGTCCCCGGGGAGCTGTTTTTT | CASIVTGVPGELFF
TRBD1 | TRBJ1-2 | . | TRBV2 | TGTGCCAGCAGTAGGGACAGAACTAACTATGGCTACACCTTC | CASSRDRTNYGYTF
. | TRBJ2-1 | . | TRBV7-6 | TGTGCCAGCAGCTCGGACTCTTACAATGAGCAGTTCTTC | CASSSDSYNEQFF
. | TRBJ1-2 | . | TRBV30 | TGTGCCTGGAGTGGGAGGGGAGCTAACTATGGCTACACCTTC | CAWSGRGANYGYTF
. | TRBJ1-2 | . | TRBV7-9 | TGTGCCAGCAGCTTAGCTGACAGGTCCCATGGCTACACCTTC | CASSLADRSHGYTF
. | TRBJ2-7 | . | TRBV12-3/TRBV12-4 | TGTGCCAGCAGTTTAAACGGTCACGAGCAGTACTTC | CASSLNGHEQYF
. | TRBJ1-1 | few | TRBV19 | TGTGCCAGTAGTATAGATCCAAGGAGCGCGGGTGAAGCTTTCTTT | CASSIDPRSAGEAFF
. | TRBJ1-2 | . | TRBV6-5 | TGTGCCAGCAGTTCGAGGGCCCGGAACTATGGCTACACCTTC | CASSSRARNYGYTF
TRBD1 | TRBJ1-5 | . | TRBV19 | TGTGCCAGTAGTAAGGACAGGGTTCAGCAGCCCCAGCATTTT | CASSKDRVQQPQHF
. | TRBJ2-1 | . | TRBV12-3/TRBV12-4 | TGTGCCAGCCGCGGTAGCTCCTACAATGAGCAGTTCTTC | CASRGSSYNEQFF
TRBD2 | TRBJ2-5 | many | TRBV30 | TGTGCCTCTAAGGTTCCCCTAGCGGGCGAGACCCAGTACTTC | CASKVPLAGETQYF
. | TRBJ1-1 | . | TRBV9 | TGTGCCAGCAGCGGGAGGGGAGGTACACTCACTGAAGCTTTCTTT | CASSGRGGTLTEAFF
TRBD1 | TRBJ2-7 | once | TRBV2 | TGTGCCAGCAGTCCCCCTGGAGGACAGGGGCTTTACGAGCAGTACTTC | CASSPPGGQGLYEQYF
TRBD2 | TRBJ2-1 | . | TRBV4-2 | TGTGCCAGCAGCCAAGAGCTTCTTGGGGGGGGGACCAATGAGCAGTTCTTC | CASSQELLGGGTNEQFF
TRBD1 | TRBJ1-6 | . | TRBV6-2/TRBV6-3 | TGTGCCAGCAGCGGGACAGCCTATAATTCACCCCTCCACTTT | CASSGTAYNSPLHF
TRBD1 | TRBJ1-5 | . | TRBV30 | TGTGCCTGGAACCGGGACAGGGCCAATCAGCCCCAGCATTTT | CAWNRDRANQPQHF
. | TRBJ2-7 | . | TRBV23-1 | TGCGCCAGTACTCGGGCCTCCAGGGGCCACGAGCAGTACTTC | CASTRASRGHEQYF
. | TRBJ2-4 | . | TRBV4-3 | TGCGCCAGCAGCCAAGGACTAGGTGACATTCAGTACTTC | CASSQGLGDIQYF
. | TRBJ2-1 | . | TRBV13 | TGTGCCAGCAGCTTGGGCGGGCGGAACAATGAGCAGTTCTTC | CASSLGGRNNEQFF